Listed below are T cell receptor beta chains from one sample, sequenced in a study of blood T cell repertoires in COVID-19. Data came from immunoSEQ multiplex PCR; TCRdb stores just in-frame clones and leaves some out. The sample contains 50,000 to 60,000 clones, over 80% of which appear only once. The sequenced material came from peripheral blood. The receptors here all came from a man between 35 and 55 years old with COVID-19, enrolled during active disease. Both conserved end residues are part of each CDR3. The order of the fields is D gene, V gene, J gene, clone size, CDR3 protein, CDR3 DNA. The D gene is left open where the match is weak. Where a row states a size, it is once, few, many or the class of an expanded clone; other rows omit it.

D gene: TRBD2
V gene: TRBV25-1
J gene: TRBJ2-7
clone size: .
CDR3 protein: CARSGGAARGAYEQYF
CDR3 DNA: TGTGCCCGCAGTGGGGGTGCGGCGCGGGGGGCTTACGAGCAGTACTTC

D gene: TRBD1
V gene: TRBV19
J gene: TRBJ1-5
clone size: few
CDR3 protein: CAGGQGGHQPQHF
CDR3 DNA: TGTGCCGGGGGACAGGGTGGGCATCAGCCCCAGCATTTT

D gene: .
V gene: TRBV7-6
J gene: TRBJ2-3
clone size: .
CDR3 protein: CASSPARTSTDTQYF
CDR3 DNA: TGTGCCAGCAGCCCAGCCCGGACTAGCACAGATACGCAGTATTTT

D gene: .
V gene: TRBV21-1
J gene: TRBJ2-7
clone size: .
CDR3 protein: CASSIGHSYEQYF
CDR3 DNA: TGTGCCAGCAGCATTGGACACTCCTACGAGCAGTACTTC

D gene: TRBD1
V gene: TRBV29-1
J gene: TRBJ2-3
clone size: once
CDR3 protein: CSVDRGGTDTQYF
CDR3 DNA: TGCAGCGTCGACAGGGGGGGAACAGATACGCAGTATTTT

D gene: TRBD1
V gene: TRBV5-6
J gene: TRBJ2-7
clone size: .
CDR3 protein: CASSTGTGAFYEQYF
CDR3 DNA: TGTGCCAGCAGTACCGGGACAGGGGCTTTTTACGAGCAGTACTTC

D gene: .
V gene: TRBV28
J gene: TRBJ2-3
clone size: .
CDR3 protein: CASSLGGDTQYF
CDR3 DNA: TGTGCCAGCAGCCTTGGGGGGGATACGCAGTATTTT

D gene: .
V gene: TRBV9
J gene: TRBJ2-1
clone size: .
CDR3 protein: CASSVVEEEQFF
CDR3 DNA: TGTGCCAGCAGCGTAGTTGAGGAAGAGCAGTTCTTC

D gene: .
V gene: TRBV5-1
J gene: TRBJ1-2
clone size: few
CDR3 protein: CASSLGQPGEGYTF
CDR3 DNA: TGCGCCAGCAGCTTGGGGCAACCAGGGGAAGGCTACACCTTC

D gene: .
V gene: TRBV27
J gene: TRBJ1-2
clone size: .
CDR3 protein: CASSFPSRELWTF
CDR3 DNA: TGTGCCAGCAGTTTTCCGAGCCGGGAGCTGTGGACCTTC

D gene: .
V gene: TRBV2
J gene: TRBJ1-2
clone size: .
CDR3 protein: CASSPPGRYDYGYTF
CDR3 DNA: TGTGCCAGCAGTCCCCCCGGCAGGTACGACTATGGCTACACCTTC

D gene: TRBD1
V gene: TRBV6-4
J gene: TRBJ2-1
clone size: .
CDR3 protein: CASSDSRQGAYNEQFF
CDR3 DNA: TGTGCCAGCAGTGACTCCCGACAGGGGGCCTACAATGAGCAGTTCTTC

D gene: TRBD1
V gene: TRBV11-2
J gene: TRBJ1-3
clone size: few
CDR3 protein: CASRHPGQLGNTIYF
CDR3 DNA: TGTGCCAGCAGGCATCCGGGACAGTTGGGAAACACCATATATTTT

D gene: TRBD1
V gene: TRBV6-5
J gene: TRBJ1-5
clone size: .
CDR3 protein: CASSPQGAFNQPQHF
CDR3 DNA: TGTGCCAGCAGCCCACAGGGGGCTTTTAATCAGCCCCAGCATTTT

D gene: TRBD1
V gene: TRBV7-3
J gene: TRBJ2-1
clone size: .
CDR3 protein: CASSLTTGGYNEQFF
CDR3 DNA: TGTGCCAGCAGCTTAACGACAGGGGGATACAATGAGCAGTTCTTC

D gene: TRBD1
V gene: TRBV10-3
J gene: TRBJ1-1
clone size: few
CDR3 protein: CAISTTGGAYTEAFF
CDR3 DNA: TGTGCCATCAGTACGACAGGGGGCGCGTACACTGAAGCTTTCTTT

D gene: .
V gene: TRBV29-1
J gene: TRBJ1-1
clone size: few
CDR3 protein: CSAGRQSVGNTEAFF
CDR3 DNA: TGCAGCGCCGGACGACAGTCAGTAGGAAACACTGAAGCTTTCTTT

D gene: .
V gene: TRBV5-1
J gene: TRBJ1-1
clone size: .
CDR3 protein: CASSSRQVGTTEAFF
CDR3 DNA: TGCGCCAGCAGCTCAAGACAGGTCGGCACCACTGAAGCTTTCTTT

D gene: .
V gene: TRBV19
J gene: TRBJ1-5
clone size: .
CDR3 protein: CASSIGVGAAHF
CDR3 DNA: TGTGCCAGTAGTATAGGGGTGGGGGCCGCGCATTTT

D gene: TRBD1
V gene: TRBV30
J gene: TRBJ1-2
clone size: .
CDR3 protein: CAWSVGSGGVNYGYTF
CDR3 DNA: TGTGCCTGGAGTGTCGGATCAGGGGGAGTCAACTATGGCTACACCTTC

D gene: .
V gene: TRBV29-1
J gene: TRBJ1-3
clone size: .
CDR3 protein: CSVAGVLGNTIYF
CDR3 DNA: TGCAGCGTTGCGGGGGTCCTGGGAAACACCATATATTTT

D gene: .
V gene: TRBV7-2
J gene: TRBJ2-5
clone size: .
CDR3 protein: CASSSQRQETQYF
CDR3 DNA: TGTGCCAGCAGCTCCCAGCGCCAAGAGACCCAGTACTTC

D gene: .
V gene: TRBV28
J gene: TRBJ1-2
clone size: .
CDR3 protein: CASSFRVYGYTF
CDR3 DNA: TGTGCCAGCAGCTTCAGGGTCTATGGCTACACCTTC

D gene: TRBD1
V gene: TRBV7-9
J gene: TRBJ2-3
clone size: .
CDR3 protein: CASSPQDRMTDTQYF
CDR3 DNA: TGTGCCAGCAGCCCCCAGGACAGGATGACAGATACGCAGTATTTT

D gene: TRBD1
V gene: TRBV29-1
J gene: TRBJ2-5
clone size: few
CDR3 protein: CSAEGDRGPETQYF
CDR3 DNA: TGCAGTGCCGAGGGGGACAGGGGGCCAGAGACCCAGTACTTC

D gene: .
V gene: TRBV7-8
J gene: TRBJ2-3
clone size: .
CDR3 protein: CASSLVPSGGGDTQYF
CDR3 DNA: TGTGCCAGCAGCTTAGTACCTAGCGGAGGGGGGGATACGCAGTATTTT

D gene: .
V gene: TRBV5-1
J gene: TRBJ2-1
clone size: .
CDR3 protein: CASRVGGSYNEQFF
CDR3 DNA: TGCGCCAGCAGGGTGGGAGGCTCCTACAATGAGCAGTTCTTC

D gene: TRBD1
V gene: TRBV6-5
J gene: TRBJ2-1
clone size: .
CDR3 protein: CASNNRDRDYDEQFF
CDR3 DNA: TGTGCCAGCAATAACCGGGACAGGGATTATGATGAGCAGTTCTTC

D gene: .
V gene: TRBV30
J gene: TRBJ2-3
clone size: .
CDR3 protein: CAWSVLVDTQYF
CDR3 DNA: TGTGCCTGGAGTGTACTCGTAGATACGCAGTATTTT